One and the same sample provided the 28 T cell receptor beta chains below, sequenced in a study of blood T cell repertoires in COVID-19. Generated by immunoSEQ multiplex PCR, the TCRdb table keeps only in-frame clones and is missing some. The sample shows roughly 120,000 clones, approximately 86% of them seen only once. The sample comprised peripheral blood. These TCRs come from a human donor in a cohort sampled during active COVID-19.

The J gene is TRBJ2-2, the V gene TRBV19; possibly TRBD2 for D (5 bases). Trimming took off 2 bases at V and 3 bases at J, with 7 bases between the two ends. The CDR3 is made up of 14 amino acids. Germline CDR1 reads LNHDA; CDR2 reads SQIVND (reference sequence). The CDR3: CASSISGDTGELFF. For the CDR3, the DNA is TGTGCCAGTAGTATATCCGGGGACACCGGGGAGCTGTTTTTT.

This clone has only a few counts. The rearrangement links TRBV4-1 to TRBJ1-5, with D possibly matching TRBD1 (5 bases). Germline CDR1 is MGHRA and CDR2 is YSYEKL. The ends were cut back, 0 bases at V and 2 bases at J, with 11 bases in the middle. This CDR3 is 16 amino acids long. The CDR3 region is CASSQDGGRGNQPQHF. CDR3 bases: TGCGCCAGCAGCCAAGATGGGGGGAGAGGCAATCAGCCCCAGCATTTT.

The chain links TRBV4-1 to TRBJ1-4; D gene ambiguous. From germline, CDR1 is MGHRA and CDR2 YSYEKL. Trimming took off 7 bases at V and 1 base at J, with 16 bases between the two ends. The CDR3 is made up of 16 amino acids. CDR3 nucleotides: TGCGCCAGCACCTTAGGCGGAGGGTTAACTAATGAAAAACTGTTTTTT. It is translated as CASTLGGGLTNEKLFF.

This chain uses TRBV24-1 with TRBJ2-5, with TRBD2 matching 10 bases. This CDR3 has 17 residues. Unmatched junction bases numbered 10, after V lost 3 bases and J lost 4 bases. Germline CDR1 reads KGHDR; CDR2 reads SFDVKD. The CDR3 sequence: CATSDPVLAGVGETQYF. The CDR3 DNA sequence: TGTGCCACCAGTGATCCTGTCCTAGCGGGAGTGGGAGAGACCCAGTACTTC.

CDR3 DNA: TGCGCCAGCAGCCAAGCCCGGGAGACCTACGAGCAGTACTTC. Amino acid sequence: CASSQARETYEQYF. This chain links TRBV4-1 with TRBJ2-7; D might be TRBD2 (6 bases). Trimming stripped 1 base from V and 2 bases from J, with 9 bases between. The germline V gene has CDR1 MGHRA and CDR2 YSYEKL. The CDR3 contains 14 residues.

The CDR3 is CAWSVQQLVTAKNIQYF. For the CDR3, the DNA is TGTGCCTGGAGTGTACAGCAACTAGTGACAGCCAAAAACATTCAGTACTTC. This chain uses TRBV30 with TRBJ2-4; possible D gene TRBD2, 5 bases. Trimming removed 0 bases from V and 0 bases from J, with 15 bases in between. The CDR3 is 17 amino acids. Germline V lookup: CDR1 GTSNPN, CDR2 SVGIG (reference sequence).

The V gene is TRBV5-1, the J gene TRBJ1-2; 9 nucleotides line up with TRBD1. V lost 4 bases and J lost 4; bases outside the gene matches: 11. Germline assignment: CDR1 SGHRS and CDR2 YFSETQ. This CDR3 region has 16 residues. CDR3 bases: TGCGCCAGCAGCGATCCCGGGACAGGGTTGGTCTATGGCTACACCTTC. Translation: CASSDPGTGLVYGYTF.

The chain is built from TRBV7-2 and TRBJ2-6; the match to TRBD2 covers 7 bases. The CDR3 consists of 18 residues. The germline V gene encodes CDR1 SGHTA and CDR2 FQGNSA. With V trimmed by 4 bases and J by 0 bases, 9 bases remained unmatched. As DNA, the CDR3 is TGTGCCAGCAGCTCAACAAGACTAGCTCGCTCTGGGGCCAACGTCCTGACTTTC. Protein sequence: CASSSTRLARSGANVLTF.

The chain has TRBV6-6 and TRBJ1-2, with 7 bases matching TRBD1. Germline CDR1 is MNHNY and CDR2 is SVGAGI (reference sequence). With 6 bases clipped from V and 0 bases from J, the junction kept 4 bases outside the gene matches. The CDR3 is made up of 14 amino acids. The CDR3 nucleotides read TGTGCCAGCAGAGGGACAGTAGCTAACTATGGCTACACCTTC. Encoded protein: CASRGTVANYGYTF.

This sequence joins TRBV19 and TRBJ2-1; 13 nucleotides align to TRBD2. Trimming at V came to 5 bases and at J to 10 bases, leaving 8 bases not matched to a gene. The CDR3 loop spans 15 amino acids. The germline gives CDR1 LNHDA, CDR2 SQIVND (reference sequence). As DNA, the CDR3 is TGTGCCAGTAGTCCTCGACTAGCGGGAGGCAGCGAGCAGTTCTTC. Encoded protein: CASSPRLAGGSEQFF.

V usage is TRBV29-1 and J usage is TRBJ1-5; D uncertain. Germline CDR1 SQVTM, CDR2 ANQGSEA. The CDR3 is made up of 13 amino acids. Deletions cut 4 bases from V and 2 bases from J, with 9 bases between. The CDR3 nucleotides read TGCAGCGTTGTCTGGTCGGGCAATCAGCCCCAGCATTTT. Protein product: CSVVWSGNQPQHF.

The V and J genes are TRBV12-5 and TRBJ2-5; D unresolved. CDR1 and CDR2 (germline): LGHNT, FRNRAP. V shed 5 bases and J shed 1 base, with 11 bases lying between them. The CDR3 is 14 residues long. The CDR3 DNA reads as TGTGCTAGTGGTCCGGTCGCGCTCCAAGAGACCCAGTACTTC. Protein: CASGPVALQETQYF.

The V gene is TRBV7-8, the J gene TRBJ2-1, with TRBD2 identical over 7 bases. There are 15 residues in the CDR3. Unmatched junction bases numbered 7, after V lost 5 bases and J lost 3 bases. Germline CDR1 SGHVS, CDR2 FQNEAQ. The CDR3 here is CASSPAGPSYNEQFF. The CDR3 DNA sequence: TGTGCCAGCAGCCCAGCGGGGCCCAGCTACAATGAGCAGTTCTTC.

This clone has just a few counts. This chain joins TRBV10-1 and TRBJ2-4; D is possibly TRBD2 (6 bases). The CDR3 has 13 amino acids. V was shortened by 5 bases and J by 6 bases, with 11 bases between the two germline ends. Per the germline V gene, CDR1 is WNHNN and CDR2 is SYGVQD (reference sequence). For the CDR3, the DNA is TGCGCCAGCAGTACCGGGAGAGGAAACATTCAGTACTTC. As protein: CASSTGRGNIQYF.

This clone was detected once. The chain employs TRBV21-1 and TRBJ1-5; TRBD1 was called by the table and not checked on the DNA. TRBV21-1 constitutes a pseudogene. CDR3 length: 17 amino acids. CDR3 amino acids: CASTITSGQQSGRPQHF. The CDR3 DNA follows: TGTGCCAGCACCATCACGTCGGGACAGCAATCAGGTCGGCCCCAGCATTTT.

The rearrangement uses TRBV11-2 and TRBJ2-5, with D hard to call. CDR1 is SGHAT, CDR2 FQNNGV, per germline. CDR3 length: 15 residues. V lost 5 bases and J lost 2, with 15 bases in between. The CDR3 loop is CASSTQGRRQETQYF. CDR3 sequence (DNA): TGTGCCAGCAGCACTCAAGGTCGGAGACAAGAGACCCAGTACTTC.

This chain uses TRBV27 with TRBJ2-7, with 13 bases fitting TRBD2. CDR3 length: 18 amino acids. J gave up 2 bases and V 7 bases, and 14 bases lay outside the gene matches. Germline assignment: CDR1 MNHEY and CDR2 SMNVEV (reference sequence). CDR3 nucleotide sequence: TGTGCCAGCACTCTCTTAGGGACTAGCGGGACGGGTCCCTACGAGCAGTACTTC. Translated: CASTLLGTSGTGPYEQYF.

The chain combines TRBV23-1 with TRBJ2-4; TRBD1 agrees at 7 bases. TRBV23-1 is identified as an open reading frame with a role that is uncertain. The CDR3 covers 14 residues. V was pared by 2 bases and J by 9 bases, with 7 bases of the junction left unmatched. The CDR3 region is CASSQGQAVGIQYF. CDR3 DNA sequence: TGCGCCAGCAGTCAAGGACAGGCCGTTGGCATTCAGTACTTC.

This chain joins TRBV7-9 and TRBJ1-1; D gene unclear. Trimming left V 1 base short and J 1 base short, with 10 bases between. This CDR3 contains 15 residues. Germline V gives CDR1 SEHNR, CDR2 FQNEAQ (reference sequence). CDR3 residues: CASSLGERPNTEAFF. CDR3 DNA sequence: TGTGCCAGCAGCTTAGGGGAGCGTCCGAACACTGAAGCTTTCTTT.

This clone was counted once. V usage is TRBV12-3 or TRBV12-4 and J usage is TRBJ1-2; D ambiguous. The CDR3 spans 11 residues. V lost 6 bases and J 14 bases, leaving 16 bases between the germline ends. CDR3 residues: CASRLNREETF. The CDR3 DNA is TGTGCCAGCAGACTAAACCGGGAGGAGACCTTC.

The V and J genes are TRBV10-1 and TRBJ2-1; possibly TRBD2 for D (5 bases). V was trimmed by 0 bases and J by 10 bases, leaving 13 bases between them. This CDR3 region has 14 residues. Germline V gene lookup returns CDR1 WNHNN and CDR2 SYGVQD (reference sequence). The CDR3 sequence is CASSESGPGMEQFF. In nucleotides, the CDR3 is TGCGCCAGCAGTGAGTCAGGACCCGGGATGGAGCAGTTCTTC.

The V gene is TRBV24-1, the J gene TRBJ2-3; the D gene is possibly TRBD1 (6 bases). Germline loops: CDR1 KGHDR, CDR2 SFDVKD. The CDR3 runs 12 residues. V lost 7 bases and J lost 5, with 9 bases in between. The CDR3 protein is CATRGAGDTQYF. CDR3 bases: TGTGCCACCAGGGGGGCCGGAGATACGCAGTATTTT.

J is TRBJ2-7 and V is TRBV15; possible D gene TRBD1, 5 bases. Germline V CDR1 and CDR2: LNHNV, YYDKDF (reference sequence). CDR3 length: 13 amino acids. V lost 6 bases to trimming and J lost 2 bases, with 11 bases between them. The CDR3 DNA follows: TGTGCCACCAGTCCGGACAACACCTACGAGCAGTACTTC. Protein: CATSPDNTYEQYF.

The CDR3 DNA sequence: TGCGCCAGCAGCTTTACTAGCGGCCAAGAGACCCAGTACTTC. Protein sequence: CASSFTSGQETQYF. The gene calls are TRBV5-1 and TRBJ2-5, with TRBD2 matching over 8 bases. The CDR3 consists of 14 residues. With V trimmed by 2 bases and J by 1 base, 1 base remained unmatched. CDR1 and CDR2 (germline): SGHRS, YFSETQ.

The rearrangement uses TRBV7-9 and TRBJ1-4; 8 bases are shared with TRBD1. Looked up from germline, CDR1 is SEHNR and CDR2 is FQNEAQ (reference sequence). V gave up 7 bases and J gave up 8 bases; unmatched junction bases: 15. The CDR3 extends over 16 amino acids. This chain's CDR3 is CASNVLDRGGGEKLFF. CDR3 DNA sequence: TGTGCCAGCAACGTACTCGACAGGGGAGGAGGGGAAAAACTGTTTTTT.

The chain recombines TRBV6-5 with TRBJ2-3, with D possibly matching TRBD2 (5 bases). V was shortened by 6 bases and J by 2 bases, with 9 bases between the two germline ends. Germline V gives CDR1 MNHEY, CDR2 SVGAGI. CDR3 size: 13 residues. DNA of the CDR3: TGTGCCAGCAGCTCTGACTACACAGATACGCAGTATTTT. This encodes CASSSDYTDTQYF.

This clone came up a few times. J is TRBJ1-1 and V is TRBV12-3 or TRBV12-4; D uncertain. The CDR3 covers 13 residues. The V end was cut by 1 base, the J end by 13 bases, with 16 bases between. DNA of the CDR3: TGTGCCAGCAGTTTAGACAGTTACCTGGGCGTTTTCTTT. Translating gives CASSLDSYLGVFF.

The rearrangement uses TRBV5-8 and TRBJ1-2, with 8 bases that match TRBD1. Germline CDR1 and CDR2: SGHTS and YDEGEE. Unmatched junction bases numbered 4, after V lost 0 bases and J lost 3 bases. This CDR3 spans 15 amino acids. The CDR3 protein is CASSLGTTGDYGYTF. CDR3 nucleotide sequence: TGTGCCAGCAGCTTGGGAACGACAGGGGACTATGGCTACACCTTC.